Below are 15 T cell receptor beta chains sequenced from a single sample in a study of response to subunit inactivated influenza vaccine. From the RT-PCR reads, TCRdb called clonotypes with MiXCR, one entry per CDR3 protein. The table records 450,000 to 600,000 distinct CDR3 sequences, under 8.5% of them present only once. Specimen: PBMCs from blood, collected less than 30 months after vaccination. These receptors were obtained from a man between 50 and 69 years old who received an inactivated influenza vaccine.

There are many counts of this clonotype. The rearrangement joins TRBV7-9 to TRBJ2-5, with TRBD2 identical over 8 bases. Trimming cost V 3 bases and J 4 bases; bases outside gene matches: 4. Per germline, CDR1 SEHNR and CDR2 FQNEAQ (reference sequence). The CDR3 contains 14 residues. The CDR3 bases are TGTGCCAGCAGCTTCGGGCTAGCGGGAGAGACCCAGTACTTC. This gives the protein CASSFGLAGETQYF.

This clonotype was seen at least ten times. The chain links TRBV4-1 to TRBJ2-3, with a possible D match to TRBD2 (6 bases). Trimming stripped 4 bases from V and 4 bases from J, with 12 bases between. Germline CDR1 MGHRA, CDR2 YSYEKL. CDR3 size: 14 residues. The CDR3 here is CASSLGGSPDTQYF. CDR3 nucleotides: TGCGCCAGCAGCCTCGGGGGATCGCCAGATACGCAGTATTTT.

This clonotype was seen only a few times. The CDR3 spells CASSSQGRSGNTIYF. In DNA form, the CDR3 reads TGTGCCAGCAGCTCGCAGGGGCGCTCTGGAAACACCATATATTTT. The chain joins TRBV5-8 to TRBJ1-3; weak D call: TRBD1 (6 bases). The CDR3 covers 15 residues. CDR1 SGHTS and CDR2 YDEGEE come from the germline V gene. V was clipped by 3 bases and J by 0 bases, with 10 bases between them.

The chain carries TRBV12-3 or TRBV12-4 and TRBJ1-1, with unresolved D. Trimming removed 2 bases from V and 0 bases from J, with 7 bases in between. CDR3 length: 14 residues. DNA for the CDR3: TGTGCCAGCAGTTTATGGGAAATGAACACTGAAGCTTTCTTT. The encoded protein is CASSLWEMNTEAFF.

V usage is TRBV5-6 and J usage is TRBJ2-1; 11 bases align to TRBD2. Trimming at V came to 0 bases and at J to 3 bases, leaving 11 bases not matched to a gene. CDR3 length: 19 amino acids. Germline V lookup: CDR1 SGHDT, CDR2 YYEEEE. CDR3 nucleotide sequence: TGTGCCAGCAGCTTGGGGGCTAGCGGGGGGATCTCCGGCTACAATGAGCAGTTCTTC. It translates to CASSLGASGGISGYNEQFF.

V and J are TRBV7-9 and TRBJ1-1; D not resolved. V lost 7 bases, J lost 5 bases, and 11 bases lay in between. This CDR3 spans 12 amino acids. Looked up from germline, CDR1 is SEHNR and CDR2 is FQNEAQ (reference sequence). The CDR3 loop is CASTPSGTEAFF. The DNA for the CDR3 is TGTGCCAGCACCCCTTCTGGGACTGAAGCTTTCTTT.

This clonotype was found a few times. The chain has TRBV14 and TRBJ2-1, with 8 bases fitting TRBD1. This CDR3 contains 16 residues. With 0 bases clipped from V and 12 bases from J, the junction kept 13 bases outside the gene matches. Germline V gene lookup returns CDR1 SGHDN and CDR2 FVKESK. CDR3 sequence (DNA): TGTGCCAGCAGCCAAGAAATCAGGACAGGGCCTCAGGGGCAGTTCTTC. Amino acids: CASSQEIRTGPQGQFF.

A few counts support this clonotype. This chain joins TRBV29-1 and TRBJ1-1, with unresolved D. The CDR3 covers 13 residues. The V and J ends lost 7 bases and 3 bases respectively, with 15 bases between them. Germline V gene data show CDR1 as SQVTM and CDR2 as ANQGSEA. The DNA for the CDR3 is TGCAGCGCTCGTTGGACCATTTACACTGAAGCTTTCTTT. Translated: CSARWTIYTEAFF.

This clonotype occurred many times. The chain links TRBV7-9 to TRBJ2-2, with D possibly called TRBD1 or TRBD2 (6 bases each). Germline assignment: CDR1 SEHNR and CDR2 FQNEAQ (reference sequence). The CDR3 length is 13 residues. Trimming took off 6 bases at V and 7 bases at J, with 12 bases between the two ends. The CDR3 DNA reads TGTGCCAGCAGGACGGAGGGGGACGGGGAGCTGTTTTTT. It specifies CASRTEGDGELFF.

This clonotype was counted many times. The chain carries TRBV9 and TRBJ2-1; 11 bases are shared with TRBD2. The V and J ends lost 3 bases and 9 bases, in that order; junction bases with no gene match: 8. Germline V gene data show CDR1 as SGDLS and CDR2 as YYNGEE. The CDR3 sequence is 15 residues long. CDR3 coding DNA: TGTGCCAGCAGCGGAATAGCGGGGGGGCTTAGTGAGCAGTTCTTC. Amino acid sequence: CASSGIAGGLSEQFF.

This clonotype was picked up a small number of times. CDR3 nucleotides: TGTGCCAGCAGCGTAGGGCAGAGCGGGAACACCGGGGAGCTGTTTTTT. Translated, it gives CASSVGQSGNTGELFF. The V call is TRBV9, the J call TRBJ2-2, with D perhaps matching TRBD2 (5 bases). The CDR3 has 16 residues. V dropped 0 bases and J dropped 1 base, with 10 bases sitting between them. Per germline, CDR1 SGDLS and CDR2 YYNGEE. The variable domain in full, completed from reference TRBV9 and TRBJ2-2, reads DSGVTQTPKHLITATGQRVTLRCSPRSGDLSVYWYQQSLDQGLQFLIQYYNGEERAKGNILERFSAQQFPDLHSELNLSSLELGDSALYFCASSVGQSGNTGELFFGEGSRLTVL.

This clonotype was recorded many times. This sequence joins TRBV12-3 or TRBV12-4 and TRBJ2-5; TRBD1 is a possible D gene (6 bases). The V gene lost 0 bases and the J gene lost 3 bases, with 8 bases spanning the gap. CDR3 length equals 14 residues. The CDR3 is CASSLADRKETQYF. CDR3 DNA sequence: TGTGCCAGCAGTTTAGCCGACAGGAAAGAGACCCAGTACTTC.

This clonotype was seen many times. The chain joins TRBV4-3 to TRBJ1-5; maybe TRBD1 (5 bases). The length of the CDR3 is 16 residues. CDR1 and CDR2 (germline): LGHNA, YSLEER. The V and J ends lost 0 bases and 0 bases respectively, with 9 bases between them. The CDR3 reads CASSQDLGGSNQPQHF. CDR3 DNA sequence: TGCGCCAGCAGCCAAGATTTGGGGGGTAGCAATCAGCCCCAGCATTTT.

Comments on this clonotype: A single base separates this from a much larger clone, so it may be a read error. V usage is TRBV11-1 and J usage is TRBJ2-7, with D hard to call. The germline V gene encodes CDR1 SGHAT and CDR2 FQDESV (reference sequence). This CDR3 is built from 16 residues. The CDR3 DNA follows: TGTGTCAGCAGCTTCTCCAACAGTCGCGGCTCCTACGAGCAGTACTTC. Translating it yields CVSSFSNSRGSYEQYF.

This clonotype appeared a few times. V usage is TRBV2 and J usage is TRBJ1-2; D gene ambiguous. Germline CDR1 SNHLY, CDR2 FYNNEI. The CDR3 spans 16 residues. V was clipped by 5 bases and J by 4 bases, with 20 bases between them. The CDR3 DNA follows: TGTGCCAGCAGTCGGAGCTGGACCGACACATTCTATGGCTACACCTTC. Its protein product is CASSRSWTDTFYGYTF.